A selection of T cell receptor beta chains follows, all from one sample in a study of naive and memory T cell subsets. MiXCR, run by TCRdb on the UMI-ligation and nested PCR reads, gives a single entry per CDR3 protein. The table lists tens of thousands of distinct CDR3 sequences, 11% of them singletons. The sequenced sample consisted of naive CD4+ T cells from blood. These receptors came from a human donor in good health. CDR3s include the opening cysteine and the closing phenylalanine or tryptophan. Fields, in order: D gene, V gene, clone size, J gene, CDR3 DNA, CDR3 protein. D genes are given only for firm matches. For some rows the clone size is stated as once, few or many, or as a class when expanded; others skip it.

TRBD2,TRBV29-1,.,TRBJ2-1,TGCAGCGTTGGATCAGGGACTAGCGGGAATAATGAGCAGTTCTTC,CSVGSGTSGNNEQFF
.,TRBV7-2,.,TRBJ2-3,TGTGCCAGCAGCTTTCGAGAAGATACGCAGTATTTT,CASSFREDTQYF
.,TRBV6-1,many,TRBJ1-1,TGTGCCAGCACCAAGACATGGTCGAACACTGAAGCTTTCTTT,CASTKTWSNTEAFF
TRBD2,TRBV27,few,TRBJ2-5,TGTGCCAGCAATACCCCGGGGGGTGAGACCCAGTACTTC,CASNTPGGETQYF
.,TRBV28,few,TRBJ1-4,TGTGCCAGCAGGGAACAGGGTAATGAAAAACTGTTTTTT,CASREQGNEKLFF
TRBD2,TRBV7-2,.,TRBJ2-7,TGTGCCAGCAGCTTAGCGTGGGCTAGCGGCGAGCAGTACTTC,CASSLAWASGEQYF
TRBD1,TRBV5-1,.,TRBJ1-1,TGCGCCAGCAGCGTCGGGACAGTCACTGAAGCTTTCTTT,CASSVGTVTEAFF
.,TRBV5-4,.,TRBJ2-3,TGTGCCAGCAGCCCAGACATCCGACCCACAGATACGCAGTATTTT,CASSPDIRPTDTQYF
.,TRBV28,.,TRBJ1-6,TGTGCCAGCAGCCCTGGGGGGAGATCACCCCTCCACTTT,CASSPGGRSPLHF
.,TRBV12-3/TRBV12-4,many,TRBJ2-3,TGTGCCAGCAGTCCCCAAATCACAGATACGCAGTATTTT,CASSPQITDTQYF
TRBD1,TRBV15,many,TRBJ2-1,TGTGCCACCAGCAGAGATCGTGTAACAGGGGGGATATTGAATGAGCAGTTCTTC,CATSRDRVTGGILNEQFF
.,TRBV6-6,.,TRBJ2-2,TGTGCCAGCAGTTTCAAACCGGAGGGAACCGGGGAGCTGTTTTTT,CASSFKPEGTGELFF
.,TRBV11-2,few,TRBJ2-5,TGTGCCAGCAGCTTAGATCTGGGTCAAGAGACCCAGTACTTC,CASSLDLGQETQYF
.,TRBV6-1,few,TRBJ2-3,TGTGCCAGCAGTGTGGTGGACACGGCAGATACGCAGTATTTT,CASSVVDTADTQYF
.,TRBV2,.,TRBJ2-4,TGTGCCAGCAGTGCCGGGAGTCTGGCCAAAAACATTCAGTACTTC,CASSAGSLAKNIQYF
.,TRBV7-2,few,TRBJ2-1,TGTGCCAGCAGCCCAGGTGGGGGGTTCGAGCAGTTCTTC,CASSPGGGFEQFF
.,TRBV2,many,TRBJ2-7,TGTGCCAGCAGACGTCCCTTCTCCTACGAGCAGTACTTC,CASRRPFSYEQYF
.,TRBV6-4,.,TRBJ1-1,TGTGCCAGCAAACTGACAGCCATAACGAACACTGAAGCTTTCTTT,CASKLTAITNTEAFF
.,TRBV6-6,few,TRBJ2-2,TGTGCCAGCAGTTGGGAGGGGCAGGGGGCGGGGGAGCTGTTTTTT,CASSWEGQGAGELFF
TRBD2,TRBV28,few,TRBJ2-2,TGTGCCAGCAGTTCTCCCGGGACTAGCGGGGGCCCGAACACCGGGGAGCTGTTTTTT,CASSSPGTSGGPNTGELFF
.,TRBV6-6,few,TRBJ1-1,TGTGCCAGCAGTTACTCAGGGCAGCCGAATGAAGCTTTCTTT,CASSYSGQPNEAFF
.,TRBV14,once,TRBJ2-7,TGTGCCAGCAGCCCCGACAGTACCTACGAGCAGTACTTC,CASSPDSTYEQYF
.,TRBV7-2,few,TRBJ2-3,TGTGCCAGCAGCCCGACGACACATACGCAGTATTTT,CASSPTTHTQYF
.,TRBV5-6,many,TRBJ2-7,TGTGCCAGCAGCCGCGTCAAGGGGGGTTGGAATCGGCAGTACTTC,CASSRVKGGWNRQYF
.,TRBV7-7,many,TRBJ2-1,TGTGCTAGCAGCTCGTCAGGCGGGGCGCAGTTCTTC,CASSSSGGAQFF
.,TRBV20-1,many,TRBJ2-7,TGCAGTGCTAGTGTGCTGTACGAGCAGTACTTC,CSASVLYEQYF
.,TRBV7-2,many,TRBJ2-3,TGTGCCAGCAGCTTAAGGGACAAAGATACGCAGTATTTT,CASSLRDKDTQYF
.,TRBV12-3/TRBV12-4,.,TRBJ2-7,TGTGCCAGCAGTCCGCCCGGCAGGGGACGTTTGTACGAGCAGTACTTC,CASSPPGRGRLYEQYF
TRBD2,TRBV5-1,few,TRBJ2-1,TGCGCCAGCAGGCTAGCGGGAGTCAGGGAGCAGTTCTTC,CASRLAGVREQFF
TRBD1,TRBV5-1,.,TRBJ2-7,TGCGCCAGCAGCCCCGTCTGGACAGGAGACTCCTACGAGCAGTACTTC,CASSPVWTGDSYEQYF
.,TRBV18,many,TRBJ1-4,TGTGCCAGCTCACCACTTCCAGGGGACGGAGGAAAACTGTTTTTT,CASSPLPGDGGKLFF
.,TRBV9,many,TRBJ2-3,TGTGCCAGCAGCCGAGACAGTTCCTCGGCAGATACGCAGTATTTT,CASSRDSSSADTQYF
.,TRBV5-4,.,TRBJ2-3,TGTGCCAGCAGCTTGGTTAGCACAGATACGCAGTATTTT,CASSLVSTDTQYF
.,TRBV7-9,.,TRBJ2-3,TGTGCCAGCAGCTCAAGGACTGAAGGGGATACGCAGTATTTT,CASSSRTEGDTQYF
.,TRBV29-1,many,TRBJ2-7,TGCAGCGTTGGGGTGCGGGCCCTCCACTACGAGCAGTACTTC,CSVGVRALHYEQYF
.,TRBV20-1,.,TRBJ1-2,TGCAGTGCTAGTCGCATCCGGAGTGGCTACACCTTC,CSASRIRSGYTF